The clone carrying this T cell receptor beta chain turned up a few times. Its antigen is undetermined. The source of the sample is a study of beta chain features in type 1 diabetes. For the study at large: Age, gender and cell yields were alike across patients and healthy donors.

Overall study results and limits: Compared with healthy donors, patients appeared to share more similar naive, central memory and regulatory TCRB repertoires. The study left unresolved whether HLA type influences TCRB rearrangement. Type 1 diabetes patients showed a moderate but significant shortening of TCRB CDR3s in all four CD4+ subsets.

Looked up from germline, CDR1 is MDHEN and CDR2 is SYDVKM. V was trimmed by 5 bases and J by 0 bases, leaving 11 bases between them. The CDR3 consists of 14 residues. All of the isolated RNA was reverse transcribed, so expressed TCRB transcripts were sequenced. The table came from immunoSEQ multiplex PCR; TCRdb's copy has only in-frame clones and leaves some out. The sample yields 350,000 to 450,000 clones, over 12% seen once. This chain links TRBV28 with TRBJ2-7; the D is unclear. The sequencing sample was made of naive CD4+ T cells from blood. This TCR was recovered from a woman younger than 35 in good health. In nucleotides, the CDR3 is TGTGCCAGCAGTCCCTGGGCAGTCTCCTACGAGCAGTACTTC. Protein product: CASSPWAVSYEQYF.